This TCR beta chain originates from a study of T cell responses to AZD1222 COVID-19 vaccine. Study results and caveats: Two AZD1222 administrations were followed by greater Spike-specific TCR breadth and depth.

Here immunoSEQ multiplex PCR was the method, and the copy in TCRdb shows in-frame clones only, minus some. The sample lists 130,000 to 150,000 clones, 85% to 95% occurring once. Comments on this clone: Its antigen is undetermined.

The CDR3 is 12 residues long. V was clipped by 6 bases and J by 1 base, with 6 bases between them. The germline gives CDR1 WSHSY, CDR2 SAAADI. This sequence was found in an adult who had recovered from COVID-19. The rearrangement joins TRBV10-2 to TRBJ1-1; no firm D call. This material consisted of peripheral blood, taken after recovery from COVID-19. CDR3 DNA: TGCGCCAGCAGCCAGCCGAACACTGAAGCTTTCTTT. Its translation: CASSQPNTEAFF.